This T cell receptor (beta chain) was recovered during a study of T cells after yellow fever vaccination. Regarding the study as a whole: The secondary response showed a weaker magnitude and a faster peak, day 5 versus 15. Few clonotypes appeared in both CD4 and CD8 compartments. In post-booster samples, most primary-vaccination clones reappeared (about 96% CD4, 88% CD8).

The study made its TCR cDNA through 5'RACE template switching. That step introduced a universal primer site along with UMIs. TCRdb itself ran the 5' RACE reads through MiXCR, one entry per CDR3 protein. Among roughly 150,000 distinct CDR3 sequences, around 7.7% were seen once, and the ten largest hold about 0.73%. Ten or more counts support this clonotype. Its specificity is unknown. Germline V gene data show CDR1 as DFQATT and CDR2 as SNEGSKA (reference sequence). V was shortened by 1 base and J by 7 bases, with 14 bases between the two germline ends. The length of the CDR3 is 14 residues. The TCR comes from a man aged 25-45 years who received the YFV17D yellow fever vaccine. This chain uses TRBV20-1 with TRBJ1-5; the D gene is possibly TRBD1 (6 bases). The sample in question was CD4+ T cells sorted from PBMCs, obtained 5 days after the yellow fever booster vaccination. The CDR3 region is CSARAGTTRQPQHF. The DNA of the CDR3 is TGCAGTGCTAGAGCCGGGACAACCCGGCAGCCCCAGCATTTT.